The 10 T cell receptor beta chains presented below share a single source sample, sequenced in a study of cytomegalovirus exposure and HLA in healthy donors. The PCR ran on 60 Vbeta and 13 Jbeta primers. Sequenced by immunoSEQ multiplex PCR; TCRdb stores in-frame clones only, minus some. The sample contains over 200,000 clones, roughly 82% of which appear only once. Sequencing was done on a sample of PBMCs. The receptors originated from a woman aged 40 to 55 in good health and CMV-seropositive.

The CDR3 spells CASSPKQGSVSYGYTF. The DNA of the CDR3 is TGTGCCAGCAGCCCGAAGCAGGGGAGTGTGAGCTATGGCTACACCTTC. V is TRBV7-9 and J is TRBJ1-2, with a possible D match to TRBD1 (6 bases). The CDR3 has 16 residues. The V gene's germline CDR1 is SEHNR and CDR2 FQNEAQ (reference sequence). Trimming cost V 5 bases and J 4 bases, with 20 bases left between them.

This clone came up a few times. V gene TRBV11-2 combines with J gene TRBJ1-2, with a tentative D call TRBD1 (5 bases). V was clipped by 0 bases and J by 5 bases, with 10 bases between them. Germline CDR1 reads SGHAT; CDR2 reads FQNNGV. The length of the CDR3 is 14 residues. CDR3 sequence (DNA): TGTGCCAGCAGCTTAGATTTGACAGATTATGGCTACACCTTC. Translating it yields CASSLDLTDYGYTF.

A single count supports this clone. The V and J genes are TRBV6-5 and TRBJ1-2, with D unresolved. Trimming took off 6 bases at V and 4 bases at J, with 18 bases between the two ends. Germline V gives CDR1 MNHEY, CDR2 SVGAGI. This CDR3 is built from 15 residues. Written as DNA, the CDR3 is TGTGCCAGCAGCCCGAACCCGACGCGGAGCTATGGCTACACCTTC. Translated: CASSPNPTRSYGYTF.

This clone was counted a few times. This sequence joins TRBV5-8 and TRBJ1-5; D is possibly TRBD1 (5 bases). The CDR3 runs 12 residues. Trimming removed 10 bases at V and 4 bases at J, with 12 bases between. Germline lookup yields CDR1 SGHTS and CDR2 YDEGEE. Here the CDR3 DNA reads TGTGCCTCCCGGGGGGGAAATCAGCCCCAGCATTTT. Encoded protein: CASRGGNQPQHF.

This chain joins TRBV11-3 and TRBJ2-7; the match to TRBD1 covers 7 bases. Trimming took 4 bases from V and 1 from J; bases not matched to a gene: 7. Per the germline V gene, CDR1 is SGHNT and CDR2 is YENEEA. The CDR3 is made up of 15 amino acids. The CDR3 loop reads CASSSRRDSSYEQYF. CDR3 in DNA: TGTGCCAGCAGCTCCCGCCGGGACAGTTCCTACGAGCAGTACTTC.

V usage is TRBV9 and J usage is TRBJ2-1; 11 bases align to TRBD2. Germline CDR1 SGDLS, CDR2 YYNGEE. The CDR3 has 16 amino acids. The ends lost 1 base at V and 8 bases at J; junction bases unmatched: 8. The chain's CDR3 is CASSVLAGGPGDEQFF. In nucleotides, the CDR3 is TGTGCCAGCAGCGTATTAGCGGGAGGGCCGGGGGATGAGCAGTTCTTC.

This clone was recorded a few times. J is TRBJ1-3 and V is TRBV7-2, with D perhaps TRBD1 (5 bases). V shed 1 base and J shed 2 bases, with 15 bases lying between them. This CDR3 comprises 17 residues. Germline loops: CDR1 SGHTA, CDR2 FQGNSA. The CDR3 DNA is TGTGCCAGCAGCTTAGGGGGCGGGGTCGGGGCTGGAAACACCATATATTTT. Translation gives CASSLGGGVGAGNTIYF.

The chain recombines TRBV5-4 with TRBJ1-4, with 7 bases fitting TRBD1. The ends lost 2 bases at V and 3 bases at J; junction bases unmatched: 4. Germline V gene data show CDR1 as SGHNT and CDR2 as YYREEE (reference sequence). The CDR3 loop spans 15 amino acids. CDR3 protein: CASSLGGASNEKLFF. In DNA form, the CDR3 reads TGTGCCAGCAGCTTAGGGGGCGCGTCTAATGAAAAACTGTTTTTT.

The genes are TRBV11-2 and TRBJ2-7; 9 nucleotides line up with TRBD2. The CDR3 is 14 residues long. Trimming took 5 bases from V and 1 from J; bases not matched to a gene: 3. Germline V gene data show CDR1 as SGHAT and CDR2 as FQNNGV. The CDR3, as DNA: TGTGCCAGCAGCGGCGGGGGGGCTTCCTACGAGCAGTACTTC. Protein sequence: CASSGGGASYEQYF.

This sequence joins TRBV2 and TRBJ1-1; 8 nucleotides line up with TRBD1. The germline V gene has CDR1 SNHLY and CDR2 FYNNEI. After removal of 7 bases from V and 1 base from J, the junction contained 5 bases not matched to a gene. The CDR3 is 14 amino acids. The CDR3 nucleotides are TGTGCCAGCACTAGGACAGGGTCGAACACTGAAGCTTTCTTT. It translates to CASTRTGSNTEAFF. The whole variable domain, filled in from reference TRBV2 and TRBJ1-1, reads EPEVTQTPSHQVTQMGQEVILRCVPISNHLYFYWYRQILGQKVEFLVSFYNNEISEKSEIFDDQFSVERPDGSNFTLKIRSTKLEDSAMYFCASTRTGSNTEAFFGQGTRLTVV.